The 4 T cell receptor beta chains in this list originate from one sample, sequenced in a study of T cell changes during pregnancy in multiple sclerosis. The table came from immunoSEQ multiplex PCR; TCRdb's copy has only in-frame clones and leaves some out. The repertoire consists of nearly 45,000 clones, with around 96% occurring once and the leading ten covering under 0.9%. The starting material was peripheral blood, obtained in the second trimester of pregnancy. All receptors derive from a female donor with multiple sclerosis, enrolled in a pregnancy study.

The chain has TRBV7-6 and TRBJ2-7, with 12 bases aligning to TRBD2. The CDR3 has 15 amino acids. Germline CDR1 SGHVS, CDR2 FNYEAQ. The ends lost 0 bases at V and 4 bases at J; junction bases unmatched: 1. The CDR3: CASSLAGTSGYEQYF. In nucleotides, the CDR3 is TGTGCCAGCAGCTTAGCCGGGACTAGCGGGTACGAGCAGTACTTC. The complete variable domain, with remaining parts taken from reference TRBV7-6 and TRBJ2-7, reads GAGVSQSPRYKVTKRGQDVALRCDPISGHVSLYWYRQALGQGPEFLTYFNYEAQQDKSGLPNDRFSAERPEGSISTLTIQRTEQRDSAMYRCASSLAGTSGYEQYFGPGTRLTVT.

CDR3 bases: TGCGCCAGCAGCCTAAGACTAGCGTCACGGAGCACAGATACGCAGTATTTT. Translating gives CASSLRLASRSTDTQYF. The J gene is TRBJ2-3, the V gene TRBV5-1; TRBD2 matches at 8 bases. CDR3 size: 17 residues. V dropped 4 bases and J dropped 0; count of bases not matched to a gene: 10. CDR1 is SGHRS and CDR2 is YFSETQ in the germline V gene.

The chain links TRBV5-4 to TRBJ2-7, with 10 nucleotides matching TRBD2. CDR1 is SGHNT and CDR2 is YYREEE in the germline V gene (reference sequence). V was pared by 2 bases and J by 4 bases, with 12 bases of the junction left unmatched. The CDR3 contains 17 residues. CDR3 region: CASSFSGGAFGGYEQYF. The CDR3 coding sequence is TGTGCCAGCAGCTTCAGCGGGGGGGCATTTGGTGGGTACGAGCAGTACTTC. Variable domain in full (rest from reference TRBV5-4 and TRBJ2-7): ETGVTQSPTHLIKTRGQQVTLRCSSQSGHNTVSWYQQALGQGPQFIFQYYREEENGRGNFPPRFSGLQFPNYSSELNVNALELDDSALYLCASSFSGGAFGGYEQYFGPGTRLTVT.

The chain is built from TRBV5-1 and TRBJ2-2; D is possibly TRBD2 (5 bases). V dropped 2 bases and J dropped 1 base, with 6 bases sitting between them. Germline V gives CDR1 SGHRS, CDR2 YFSETQ. The CDR3 totals 14 residues. The chain's CDR3 is CASSFGGNTGELFF. The DNA for the CDR3 is TGCGCCAGCAGCTTCGGAGGGAACACCGGGGAGCTGTTTTTT.